Below are 13 T cell receptor beta chains sequenced from a single sample in a study of shared clonotypes between healthy human individuals. Only in-frame clones appear in the TCRdb table, and some are missing; sequencing was by immunoSEQ multiplex PCR. The sample consists of about 870,000 clones, roughly 92% of them appearing once. Selected positively for CCR7 and CD45RO-negative, naive CD8 cells excluded terminally differentiated effector memory CD45RA+ cells. The sample comprised naive CD8+ T cells sorted from blood. The origin of the receptors is a man aged 30 to 39 in good health.

This sequence joins TRBV7-9 and TRBJ2-3, with D maybe TRBD1 (5 bases). Germline CDR1 is SEHNR and CDR2 is FQNEAQ (reference sequence). The CDR3 consists of 14 residues. V was cut by 6 bases and J by 3 bases, with 13 bases left in between. The CDR3 sequence: CASSSGIRTDTQYF. CDR3 nucleotide sequence: TGTGCCAGCAGTTCAGGGATTCGTACAGATACGCAGTATTTT.

The CDR3 region is CASSPASGNEQFF. The CDR3 DNA reads as TGTGCCAGTAGCCCTGCCTCGGGCAATGAGCAGTTCTTC. This sequence joins TRBV19 and TRBJ2-1; D is unclear. CDR1 and CDR2 (germline): LNHDA, SQIVND (reference sequence). V was clipped by 6 bases and J by 6 bases, with 12 bases between them. This CDR3 has 13 residues. Variable domain in full (rest from reference TRBV19 and TRBJ2-1): DGGITQSPKYLFRKEGQNVTLSCEQNLNHDAMYWYRQDPGQGLRLIYYSQIVNDFQKGDIAEGYSVSREKKESFPLTVTSAQKNPTAFYLCASSPASGNEQFFGPGTRLTVL.

The chain is built from TRBV25-1 and TRBJ2-3, with D unclear. The CDR3 consists of 15 residues. From germline, CDR1 is MGHDK and CDR2 SYGVNS. Trimming took off 5 bases at V and 3 bases at J, with 15 bases between the two ends. CDR3 loop: CASSSRKGGTDTQYF. The CDR3 DNA reads TGTGCCAGCAGTTCTCGAAAGGGTGGTACAGATACGCAGTATTTT.

This clone has just a few counts. This sample also contains other DNA sequences that code for the same CDR3. The rearrangement uses TRBV7-9 and TRBJ1-5; D gene uncertain. V gave up 4 bases and J gave up 4 bases, with 5 bases separating them. The CDR3 sequence is 12 residues long. Germline V CDR1 and CDR2: SEHNR, FQNEAQ (reference sequence). The CDR3 DNA is TGTGCCAGCAGCTCAGATAATCAGCCCCAGCATTTT. Translated, it gives CASSSDNQPQHF. Full variable domain (missing parts from reference TRBV7-9 and TRBJ1-5): DTGVSQNPRHKITKRGQNVTFRCDPISEHNRLYWYRQTLGQGPEFLTYFQNEAQLEKSRLLSDRFSAERPKGSFSTLEIQRTEQGDSAMYLCASSSDNQPQHFGDGTRLSIL.

This clone has just a few counts. V usage is TRBV10-2 and J usage is TRBJ2-2; a weak D match, TRBD1 (6 bases). The germline CDR1 and CDR2 sequences are WSHSY and SAAADI. V was trimmed by 10 bases and J by 7 bases, leaving 10 bases between them. The CDR3 consists of 11 residues. The CDR3: CAISQGGELFF. The DNA for the CDR3 is TGCGCCATCTCACAGGGCGGGGAGCTGTTTTTT.

The gene calls are TRBV11-2 and TRBJ2-3; TRBD1 is a possible D gene (7 bases). The germline V and J ends were trimmed by 3 bases and 2 bases, with 15 bases remaining between them. CDR1 and CDR2 from the germline V gene are SGHAT and FQNNGV. The CDR3 consists of 16 residues. The CDR3 is CASSFAPGGLTDTQYF. Written as DNA, the CDR3 is TGTGCCAGCAGCTTCGCCCCAGGGGGGCTCACAGATACGCAGTATTTT.

This clone was counted once. The chain links TRBV28 to TRBJ2-7, with 8 bases aligning to TRBD1. The CDR3 contains 15 residues. Germline CDR1 MDHEN, CDR2 SYDVKM. V trimming: 7 bases; J trimming: 7 bases; junction bases outside the gene matches: 15. CDR3 residues: CASTQRQGLPREQYF. Written as DNA, the CDR3 is TGTGCCAGCACCCAAAGACAGGGGCTGCCCCGGGAGCAGTACTTC.

The chain recombines TRBV28 with TRBJ2-1; D is ambiguous. V dropped 3 bases and J dropped 7 bases, with 16 bases sitting between them. Germline CDR1 and CDR2: MDHEN and SYDVKM. This CDR3 contains 15 residues. In DNA form, the CDR3 reads TGTGCCAGCAGTTTGGGCAGGACGGCCTCTAATGAGCAGTTCTTC. Encoded protein: CASSLGRTASNEQFF.

The V call is TRBV5-6, the J call TRBJ2-7; a possible D gene is TRBD1 (5 bases). From germline, CDR1 is SGHDT and CDR2 YYEEEE. The length of the CDR3 is 13 residues. V was cut by 4 bases and J by 6 bases, with 14 bases left in between. The CDR3 is CASSPGSQSEQYF. The CDR3, as DNA: TGTGCCAGCAGCCCAGGGTCCCAAAGCGAGCAGTACTTC.

V usage is TRBV5-8 and J usage is TRBJ1-1, with no clear D. V lost 0 bases, J lost 6 bases, and 12 bases lay in between. The CDR3 is made up of 14 amino acids. Per the germline V gene, CDR1 is SGHTS and CDR2 is YDEGEE. CDR3 sequence: CASSLVARLAEAFF. For the CDR3, the DNA is TGTGCCAGCAGCTTGGTGGCGCGGCTTGCTGAAGCTTTCTTT.

For this clone: This sample also contains other DNA sequences that code for the same CDR3. The chain has TRBV15 and TRBJ2-7, with D unresolved. This CDR3 is 12 amino acids long. The V gene's germline CDR1 is LNHNV and CDR2 YYDKDF (reference sequence). Trimming removed 5 bases at V and 3 bases at J, with 8 bases between. CDR3 loop: CATSREDYEQYF. In nucleotides, the CDR3 is TGTGCCACCAGCCGTGAGGACTACGAGCAGTACTTC.

This clone was counted only a few times. The chain is built from TRBV10-1 and TRBJ2-7; D is undetermined. CDR3 size: 12 residues. Germline CDR1 is WNHNN and CDR2 is SYGVQD (reference sequence). Deletions cut 6 bases from V and 0 bases from J, with 6 bases between. CDR3 amino acids: CASSPHSYEQYF. CDR3 DNA: TGCGCCAGCAGCCCCCACTCCTACGAGCAGTACTTC.

The genes are TRBV20-1 and TRBJ2-1, with D possibly being TRBD1 (5 bases). V dropped 2 bases and J dropped 7 bases, with 6 bases sitting between them. Germline lookup yields CDR1 DFQATT and CDR2 SNEGSKA (reference sequence). The CDR3 extends over 11 amino acids. CDR3 bases: TGCAGTGCTAGACCAGGGAATGAGCAGTTCTTC. The encoded protein is CSARPGNEQFF.